These T cell receptor beta chains were read from a single sample in a study of T cells after yellow fever vaccination. TCRdb re-analysed the 5' RACE reads in MiXCR, keeping a single row per CDR3 protein. Found here are a few hundred thousand distinct CDR3 sequences, 8.7% of them singletons; the top ten hold approximately 3.3%. The sequencing here drew on CD4+ T cells sorted from PBMCs, taken 5 days after the yellow fever booster vaccination. These receptors were collected from a man between 18 and 35 years old who received the YFV17D yellow fever vaccine. Each CDR3 is given with its conserved first and last residue. A D gene is named only where the DNA matches it firmly. A clone size is listed for some rows: how often the clone was seen (once, few, many), or a class if it is expanded.

clone_size	v_call	j_call	d_call	cdr3_nt	cdr3_aa
-	TRBV7-9	TRBJ2-1	TRBD1	TGTGCCAGCAGCCTTCGACAGGGTTGGTCGTACAATGAGCAGTTCTTC	CASSLRQGWSYNEQFF
many	TRBV7-6	TRBJ2-3	TRBD2	TGTGCCAGCAGCCGATTTAGCGGGGGGAGCACAGATACGCAGTATTTT	CASSRFSGGSTDTQYF
few	TRBV12-5	TRBJ1-4	TRBD1	TGTGCTAGTGCCAGGGACAGGGCTAATGAAAAACTGTTTTTT	CASARDRANEKLFF
-	TRBV7-2	TRBJ2-3	TRBD2	TGTGCCAGCAGCTTAGCGTGGGGAGGGACAGATACGCAGTATTTT	CASSLAWGGTDTQYF
-	TRBV29-1	TRBJ2-1	-	TGCAGCGTTCGTGGAGAGCTCTACAATGAGCAGTTCTTC	CSVRGELYNEQFF
many	TRBV18	TRBJ2-2	-	TGTGCCAGCTCACCTACGCAGGCCCCCAACACCGGGGAGCTGTTTTTT	CASSPTQAPNTGELFF
many	TRBV5-6	TRBJ1-6	-	TGTGCCAGCAGCCCAGTCGATAGGACCCTCCACTTT	CASSPVDRTLHF
few	TRBV28	TRBJ2-2	-	TGTGCCAGCAGTTTCTGGACTGGACGGGACTCCTCCACCGGGGAGCTGTTTTTT	CASSFWTGRDSSTGELFF
-	TRBV4-3	TRBJ2-3	-	TGCGCCAGCAGCCAAGGACTGGGCACGCAGTATTTT	CASSQGLGTQYF
few	TRBV25-1	TRBJ2-1	TRBD1	TGTGCCAGCAGTCCCCAACAGGGGGTACGGGATGAGCAGTTCTTC	CASSPQQGVRDEQFF
-	TRBV14	TRBJ2-5	-	TGTGCCAGCAGCCAAGCTGATGAGACCCAGTACTTC	CASSQADETQYF
few	TRBV6-5	TRBJ2-1	-	TGTGCCAGCAGTTACTCGAGCGGATCTTACAATGAGCAGTTCTTC	CASSYSSGSYNEQFF
many	TRBV20-1	TRBJ2-4	TRBD1	TGCAGTGCTCACCGGGACAGGGATGCCAAAAACATTCAGTACTTC	CSAHRDRDAKNIQYF
few	TRBV7-9	TRBJ1-3	-	TGTGCCAGCAGACTGCTTAGGGAAAGCTCTGGAAACACCATATATTTT	CASRLLRESSGNTIYF
few	TRBV20-1	TRBJ2-2	-	TGCAGTGCTAGAGATAGTAGTTCGGGGGGCGGAACCGGGGAGCTGTTTTTT	CSARDSSSGGGTGELFF
-	TRBV5-1	TRBJ2-7	-	TGCGCCAGCAGCTCCGGGGCCGGACCCTACGAGCAGTACTTC	CASSSGAGPYEQYF
once	TRBV6-2/TRBV6-3	TRBJ1-6	-	TGTGCCAGCCGGACGGACGCGGGCCCCCTCCACTTT	CASRTDAGPLHF
once	TRBV27	TRBJ1-6	TRBD1	TGTGCCAGCAGCTGGCAGGGGGCTCTACCTTCACCCCTCCACTTT	CASSWQGALPSPLHF
many	TRBV29-1	TRBJ2-3	-	TGCAGCGTACGGGACACAGCCACAGATACGCAGTATTTT	CSVRDTATDTQYF
many	TRBV2	TRBJ2-7	-	TGTGCCAGCAGTGATGCCGGCTACGAGCAGTACTTC	CASSDAGYEQYF
many	TRBV7-6	TRBJ2-2	-	TGTGCCAGCAGCTTAGTGAGGGGCGTCACCGGGGAGCTGTTTTTT	CASSLVRGVTGELFF
-	TRBV29-1	TRBJ2-1	TRBD1	TGCAGCGTTGACTTGACAGGGGTCTACAATGAGCAGTTCTTC	CSVDLTGVYNEQFF
-	TRBV28	TRBJ1-2	-	TGTGCCAGCAACGGGGTAGCTAACTATGGCTACACCTTC	CASNGVANYGYTF
few	TRBV7-9	TRBJ2-1	-	TGTGCCAGTGCCCCGGGGTACAATGAGCAGTTCTTC	CASAPGYNEQFF
-	TRBV5-1	TRBJ1-4	TRBD1	TGCGCCAGCTCCACAGGGGTCTATGAAAAACTGTTTTTT	CASSTGVYEKLFF
-	TRBV19	TRBJ2-1	TRBD1	TGTGCCAGTAGTTACGGACAGGGGCCCAATGAGCAGTTCTTC	CASSYGQGPNEQFF
few	TRBV11-2	TRBJ2-6	TRBD1	TGTGCCAGCAGCTTGATACAGGGGACGCGCGGGGCCAACGTCCTGACTTTC	CASSLIQGTRGANVLTF
-	TRBV11-2	TRBJ1-2	-	TGTGCCAGCAGCTTAGGAACACGAGGCTACACCTTC	CASSLGTRGYTF
many	TRBV20-1	TRBJ2-4	-	TGCAGTGCTAGACCCATGGACCCTAATCATCTAGCCAAAAACATTCAGTACTTC	CSARPMDPNHLAKNIQYF
many	TRBV18	TRBJ2-3	-	TGTGCCAGCTCACCTACTTTGTACCCAGCGGATACGCAGTATTTT	CASSPTLYPADTQYF
many	TRBV7-8	TRBJ2-5	-	TGTGCCAGCAGCTTACCCGACCGAGAGACCCAGTACTTC	CASSLPDRETQYF
few	TRBV18	TRBJ2-5	-	TGTGCCAGCTCACCACCCCTGGCTATCCCCTTGGGGACCCAGTACTTC	CASSPPLAIPLGTQYF
many	TRBV7-8	TRBJ1-4	TRBD1	TGTGCCAGCAGCCGGACAGGGTACGAAAAACTGTTTTTT	CASSRTGYEKLFF
few	TRBV7-9	TRBJ1-1	-	TGTGCCAGCAGCCCGGGACGTGTCACTGAAGCTTTCTTT	CASSPGRVTEAFF
few	TRBV12-3/TRBV12-4	TRBJ1-6	TRBD1	TGTGCCAGCAGTCCCCGGGACAGCACAAATTCACCCCTCCACTTT	CASSPRDSTNSPLHF
-	TRBV20-1	TRBJ2-2	-	TGCAGTGCTAGGCGAGGGACTGCCGGGGGGCTGTTTTTT	CSARRGTAGGLFF
many	TRBV25-1	TRBJ1-5	-	TGTGCCAGCATTTACGATAGCAATCAGCCCCAGCATTTT	CASIYDSNQPQHF
few	TRBV7-9	TRBJ2-1	TRBD2	TGTGCCAGCAGCTCCGCGGGAGCGTCCTACAATGAGCAGTTCTTC	CASSSAGASYNEQFF
many	TRBV5-1	TRBJ1-3	-	TGCGCCAGCGGACTGGGGCAGGGTACCACCATATATTTT	CASGLGQGTTIYF
-	TRBV12-3/TRBV12-4	TRBJ2-5	-	TGTGCCAGCAGTTTCGGGGGTTTGGAGACCCAGTACTTC	CASSFGGLETQYF
-	TRBV5-6	TRBJ2-2	-	TGTGCCAGCAGCTTGTGGGGTTTTGCCGGGGAGCTGTTTTTT	CASSLWGFAGELFF
few	TRBV7-9	TRBJ2-1	-	TGTGCCAGCAGCCCAATACCGAAAGGAAACAATGAGCAGTTCTTC	CASSPIPKGNNEQFF
few	TRBV5-1	TRBJ1-1	-	TGCGCCAGCAGCCGGGACGGTTCTGACACTGAAGCTTTCTTT	CASSRDGSDTEAFF
many	TRBV5-1	TRBJ2-3	TRBD1	TGCGCCAGCAGCCGTACAGGGGGACCAGATACGCAGTATTTT	CASSRTGGPDTQYF
many	TRBV5-1	TRBJ1-5	-	TGCGCCAGCAGCTTGGATGGGTTGGGCAATCAGCCCCAGCATTTT	CASSLDGLGNQPQHF
-	TRBV28	TRBJ1-6	TRBD1	TGTGCCAGCAGCTCCGAAGGGGACAGGGGTCATTCACCCCTCCACTTT	CASSSEGDRGHSPLHF
-	TRBV6-1	TRBJ1-1	TRBD1	TGTGCCAGCAGCCCACAGGGGCAGGTCACTGAAGCTTTCTTT	CASSPQGQVTEAFF